A single sample is the source of the 17 T cell receptor beta chains below, sequenced in a study of cytomegalovirus exposure and HLA in healthy donors. The study ran its PCR with 60 Vbeta and 13 Jbeta primers. The repertoire was sequenced with immunoSEQ multiplex PCR; TCRdb's copy has only in-frame clones and lacks some. The repertoire consists of 40,000 to 55,000 clones, with about three quarters occurring once and the leading ten covering approximately 2.7%. Sequenced: PBMCs. These receptors originate from a young man in good health and CMV-seronegative.

A single count supports this clone. The J gene is TRBJ2-3, the V gene TRBV7-9, with D possibly being TRBD2 (5 bases). V was shortened by 0 bases and J by 2 bases, with 12 bases between the two germline ends. This CDR3 has 16 residues. Germline-derived CDR1 and CDR2 are SEHNR and FQNEAQ (reference sequence). For the CDR3, the DNA is TGTGCCAGCAGCTTAGCCCGACTATCTACCACAGATACGCAGTATTTT. Its translation is CASSLARLSTTDTQYF.

V and J are TRBV5-1 and TRBJ2-1, with D maybe TRBD1 (5 bases). Germline-derived CDR1 and CDR2 are SGHRS and YFSETQ. The V end lost 6 bases, the J end lost 8 bases, and 12 bases lay between the germline ends. The CDR3 has 12 amino acids. The CDR3, as DNA: TGCGCCAGCAAAGCTGGGGCGTATGAGCAGTTCTTC. This translates into CASKAGAYEQFF.

This clone was detected only a few times. The chain uses TRBV18 and TRBJ2-5, with 12 bases aligning to TRBD2. V was clipped by 5 bases and J by 5 bases; unmatched bases: 6. CDR1 is KGHSH, CDR2 LQKENI, per germline. The CDR3 runs to 15 residues. The CDR3 loop is CASSTGLAGIETQYF. In DNA form, the CDR3 reads TGTGCCAGCTCAACCGGACTAGCGGGGATCGAGACCCAGTACTTC.

The rearrangement joins TRBV19 to TRBJ2-3; TRBD2 is a possible D gene (6 bases). CDR1 is LNHDA and CDR2 is SQIVND in the germline V gene (reference sequence). The CDR3 sequence is 14 residues long. V was trimmed by 5 bases and J by 2 bases, leaving 11 bases between them. The CDR3 nucleotides read TGTGCCAGTAGTGTTGGGACTTTCACAGATACGCAGTATTTT. It is translated as CASSVGTFTDTQYF. Complete variable domain (other parts from reference TRBV19 and TRBJ2-3): DGGITQSPKYLFRKEGQNVTLSCEQNLNHDAMYWYRQDPGQGLRLIYYSQIVNDFQKGDIAEGYSVSREKKESFPLTVTSAQKNPTAFYLCASSVGTFTDTQYFGPGTRLTVL.

The chain joins TRBV7-2 to TRBJ2-5, with D uncertain. CDR1 SGHTA and CDR2 FQGNSA come from the germline V gene. Trimming left V 1 base short and J 4 bases short, with 10 bases between. The CDR3 loop spans 14 amino acids. The chain's CDR3 is CASSLGVGGETQYF. The CDR3 DNA is TGTGCCAGCAGCTTAGGGGTAGGCGGAGAGACCCAGTACTTC.

This chain uses TRBV27 with TRBJ1-5, with TRBD1 identical over 9 bases. The germline V gene encodes CDR1 MNHEY and CDR2 SMNVEV (reference sequence). Trimming removed 6 bases from V and 1 base from J; junction bases left unmatched: 1. CDR3 length: 14 residues. This chain's CDR3 is CASRGQGSNQPQHF. Written as DNA, the CDR3 is TGTGCCAGCAGGGGACAGGGAAGCAATCAGCCCCAGCATTTT.

The chain uses TRBV25-1 and TRBJ1-4; 8 bases line up with TRBD1. CDR1 and CDR2 from the germline V gene are MGHDK and SYGVNS. The CDR3 spans 14 residues. With 1 base clipped from V and 8 bases from J, the junction kept 3 bases outside the gene matches. In DNA, the CDR3 is TGTGCCAGCAGTGAATGGGGACAGGCCGAAAAACTGTTTTTT. It translates to CASSEWGQAEKLFF.

This clone was detected only a few times. The CDR3 DNA follows: TGTGCCAGCACCAAGTGGGCTAGCGGAGCCTACGAGCAGTACTTC. Its translation is CASTKWASGAYEQYF. This chain links TRBV6-5 with TRBJ2-7; 7 bases match TRBD2. The length of the CDR3 is 15 residues. Germline V gives CDR1 MNHEY, CDR2 SVGAGI. V shed 7 bases, J shed 2 bases, and the junction held 11 bases outside the gene matches.

This clone has a handful of counts. The genes are TRBV6-1 and TRBJ2-6; tentatively, D is TRBD1 (6 bases). Germline values: CDR1 MNHNS, CDR2 SASEGT. V lost 6 bases, J lost 9 bases, and 18 bases lay in between. This CDR3 region has 15 residues. The CDR3 DNA reads TGTGCCAGCAGCCGCCTACTACAGGGAAACAACGTCCTGACTTTC. Protein product: CASSRLLQGNNVLTF.

The chain has TRBV4-3 and TRBJ1-2; the D is unclear. Germline V lookup: CDR1 LGHNA, CDR2 YSLEER. V was clipped by 0 bases and J by 0 bases, with 11 bases between them. The length of the CDR3 is 16 residues. The CDR3 loop reads CASSQDYPGANYGYTF. The CDR3, as DNA: TGCGCCAGCAGCCAAGATTATCCGGGAGCTAACTATGGCTACACCTTC.

The chain joins TRBV7-2 to TRBJ1-1, with D perhaps matching TRBD1 (6 bases). CDR1 and CDR2 from the germline V gene are SGHTA and FQGNSA. The CDR3 contains 15 residues. The ends were cut back, 2 bases at V and 5 bases at J, with 15 bases in the middle. CDR3 residues: CASSLLGTRETEAFF. CDR3 DNA sequence: TGTGCCAGCAGCTTACTCGGGACAAGGGAAACTGAAGCTTTCTTT.

The chain recombines TRBV10-3 with TRBJ2-7, with no clear D. The CDR3 is 12 residues long. Germline CDR1 ENHRY, CDR2 SYGVKD. V dropped 2 bases and J dropped 2 bases, with 4 bases sitting between them. The CDR3 sequence: CAISERAYEQYF. The CDR3 region has the DNA TGTGCCATCAGTGAGAGAGCCTACGAGCAGTACTTC.

The V call is TRBV6-4, the J call TRBJ1-4; the D gene is possibly TRBD1 (6 bases). The V end was cut by 5 bases, the J end by 0 bases, with 10 bases between. Germline V gene data show CDR1 as MRHNA and CDR2 as SNTAGT. This CDR3 is built from 15 residues. As DNA, the CDR3 is TGTGCCAGCAGTCCGCGGACAGCAACTAATGAAAAACTGTTTTTT. Its translation: CASSPRTATNEKLFF.

The chain is built from TRBV4-3 and TRBJ2-7; TRBD2 aligns across 8 bases. V lost 0 bases, J lost 0 bases, and 7 bases stayed unmatched. The length of the CDR3 is 17 residues. CDR1 and CDR2 from the germline V gene are LGHNA and YSLEER. CDR3 nucleotides: TGCGCCAGCAGCCAAGAGGTTACCGGGACTAGCTCCTACGAGCAGTACTTC. Its protein is CASSQEVTGTSSYEQYF.

The chain is built from TRBV5-1 and TRBJ2-3, with 7 bases lining up with TRBD1. CDR1 is SGHRS and CDR2 is YFSETQ in the germline V gene. The junction had 7 bases not matched to a gene; V was cut back by 7 bases and J by 5 bases. The CDR3 contains 13 residues. The CDR3 coding sequence is TGCGCCAGCCGAACAGGGGCTGAAGATACGCAGTATTTT. It specifies CASRTGAEDTQYF.

By share, this clone ranks as medium-sized. The rearrangement uses TRBV5-1 and TRBJ2-1; TRBD2 matches 12 bases. The CDR3 extends over 16 amino acids. Germline lookup yields CDR1 SGHRS and CDR2 YFSETQ. The trim removed 3 bases at V and 6 bases at J, leaving 7 bases unmatched. This chain's CDR3 is CASSSTLAGGGNEQFF. CDR3 nucleotides: TGCGCCAGCAGCTCCACCCTAGCGGGAGGGGGCAATGAGCAGTTCTTC.

The chain has TRBV19 and TRBJ1-1, with D possibly TRBD1 on 6 matching bases. Germline V gives CDR1 LNHDA, CDR2 SQIVND (reference sequence). The CDR3 consists of 13 residues. The V end was cut by 10 bases, the J end by 0 bases, with 12 bases between. In DNA form, the CDR3 reads TGTGCCACCCAATACAGGGTGAACACTGAAGCTTTCTTT. It yields the protein CATQYRVNTEAFF.